The clone carrying this T cell receptor (beta chain) has ten or more counts. What it binds is not known. Germline loops: CDR1 SGDLS, CDR2 YYNGEE. The CDR3 is 18 residues long. Trimming removed 3 bases from V and 2 bases from J; junction bases left unmatched: 13. TCRdb reprocessed the PCR reads using MiXCR. The sample shows over 70,000 clones, more than 15% of them seen only once. The data were taken from a study of metastatic and nonmetastatic thyroid tumors. Study outcomes and limitations: Relative to benign nodules, malignant thyroid tumors were reportedly characterized by significantly elevated TCR beta diversity in blood and tumor.

Before thyroid surgery, none of the patients had received any treatment. This sequence was found in a female donor with papillary thyroid cancer or a benign thyroid nodule (not recorded which). Some clones in this sample may be carry-over from other donors' samples. Specimen: blood. This chain connects TRBV9 to TRBJ2-5; 10 nucleotides match TRBD2. This chain's CDR3 is CASSAPIAGGWGQETQYF. CDR3 nucleotide sequence: TGTGCCAGCAGCGCCCCCATAGCGGGAGGCTGGGGACAAGAGACCCAGTACTTC. Based on the CDR3 plus reference TRBV9 and TRBJ2-5, the full variable domain is DSGVTQTPKHLITATGQRVTLRCSPRSGDLSVYWYQQSLDQGLQFLIQYYNGEERAKGNILERFSAQQFPDLHSELNLSSLELGDSALYFCASSAPIAGGWGQETQYFGPGTRLLVL.